One sample yielded the 5 T cell receptor beta chains listed below, sequenced in a study of blood T cell repertoires in COVID-19. Profiling relied on immunoSEQ multiplex PCR, and the TCRdb table lists in-frame clones only, not all of them. Altogether 95,000 to 110,000 clones are present, roughly 90% being singletons, with the ten largest covering more than 15%. The material sequenced was peripheral blood. The receptors were gathered from a woman aged 80 or older in a cohort sampled during active COVID-19.

V and J are TRBV28 and TRBJ2-7, with no clear D. In germline, CDR1 is MDHEN, CDR2 SYDVKM. V lost 3 bases, J lost 2 bases, and 11 bases lay in between. CDR3 length: 14 residues. The CDR3 DNA reads TGTGCCAGCAGTTTCAGCCTAGTGCCCTACGAGCAGTACTTC. Its protein product is CASSFSLVPYEQYF.

The V and J genes are TRBV6-5 and TRBJ1-2, with D tentatively TRBD1 (6 bases). V gave up 5 bases and J gave up 6 bases, with 10 bases separating them. Germline CDR1 and CDR2: MNHEY and SVGAGI. The CDR3 contains 12 residues. This chain's CDR3 is CASSRQDDGYTF. The CDR3 DNA follows: TGTGCCAGCAGTAGACAGGACGATGGCTACACCTTC.

In DNA, the CDR3 is TGTGCCAGCAGCTTAACTAGCGGGATCCTAGTGCAGTACTTC. Protein product: CASSLTSGILVQYF. The rearrangement links TRBV11-2 to TRBJ2-7; 10 bases are a match to TRBD2. CDR3 length equals 14 residues. Unmatched junction bases numbered 7, after V lost 2 bases and J lost 9 bases. Germline lookup yields CDR1 SGHAT and CDR2 FQNNGV.

The chain couples TRBV19 to TRBJ2-7, with D tentatively TRBD2 (6 bases). V shed 10 bases and J shed 1 base, with 20 bases lying between them. The CDR3 consists of 15 residues. Germline lookup yields CDR1 LNHDA and CDR2 SQIVND (reference sequence). The CDR3 nucleotides read TGTGCCACTAAGGAGGGAACCTTAGGGTCCTACGAGCAGTACTTC. Translation: CATKEGTLGSYEQYF.

The V call is TRBV5-1, the J call TRBJ2-2; 7 nucleotides agree with TRBD2. The CDR3 loop spans 15 amino acids. With V trimmed by 0 bases and J by 4 bases, 3 bases remained unmatched. Germline-derived CDR1 and CDR2 are SGHRS and YFSETQ. DNA of the CDR3: TGCGCCAGCAGCTTGGGGGGACTACTCACCGGGGAGCTGTTTTTT. It is translated as CASSLGGLLTGELFF.